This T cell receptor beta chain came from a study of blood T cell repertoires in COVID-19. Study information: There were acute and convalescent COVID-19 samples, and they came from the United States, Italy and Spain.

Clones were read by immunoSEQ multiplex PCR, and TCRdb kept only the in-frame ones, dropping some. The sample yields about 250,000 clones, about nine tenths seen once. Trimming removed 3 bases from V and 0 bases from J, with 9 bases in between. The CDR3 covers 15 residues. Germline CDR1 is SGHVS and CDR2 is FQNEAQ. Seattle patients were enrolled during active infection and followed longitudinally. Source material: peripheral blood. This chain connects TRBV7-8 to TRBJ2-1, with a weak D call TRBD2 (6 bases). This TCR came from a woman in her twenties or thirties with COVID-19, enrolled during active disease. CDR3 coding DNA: TGTGCCAGCAGCTTGCGGGGTAACTCCTACAATGAGCAGTTCTTC. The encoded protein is CASSLRGNSYNEQFF.